This T cell receptor beta chain was profiled in a study of graft-versus-host responses after intestinal transplantation. Study as a whole: Multivisceral, liver-intestinal, or isolated intestinal transplants were performed in recipients. Anti-thymocyte globulin was used for induction in all recipients, who then took tacrolimus and steroids for approximately 3 years. Findings of the study overall: GvH clonotypes were identified within recipient marrow, with a subset emerging first in ileum or blood.

CFSE-labeled responder cells (roughly 200,000) were plated with roughly 200,000 irradiated, violet-dye-labeled stimulator cells. At the end of the reaction, proliferating CFSE-low CD3+CD4+ and CD3+CD8+ responders were sorted. This clone is large in the sample. Germline CDR1 is SGHVS and CDR2 is FQNEAQ. The CDR3 loop spans 14 amino acids. With 6 bases removed from V and 1 base from J, the gap between germline ends came to 10 bases. This table comes from immunoSEQ multiplex PCR, and its TCRdb copy is limited to in-frame clones, with some not included. The repertoire has around 2,000 clones, less than 45% of them found once; the top ten carry less than 35%.

This TCR was recovered from a human patient who was an organ donor for intestinal transplantation. Material: alloreactive CD8+ T cells from a mixed lymphocyte reaction culture, obtained before transplantation. Specified subset: CFSE-low proliferating T cells sorted from approximately 6-day pre-transplant mixed lymphocyte reaction (GvH or HvG direction). This chain uses TRBV7-8 with TRBJ1-3; D not certain. DNA of the CDR3: TGTGCCAGCAGGGAAACGGGTTCTGGAAACACCATATATTTT. It codes for CASRETGSGNTIYF.